This T cell receptor beta chain was obtained from a study of fetal regulatory T cell absence and autoimmunity. Sequencing used immunoSEQ multiplex PCR; TCRdb keeps in-frame clones, though not all of them. The sample has about 95,000 clones; less than 80% are singletons. Germline V gene data show CDR1 as LGHNA and CDR2 as YSLEER. V was clipped by 0 bases and J by 4 bases, with 12 bases between them. This CDR3 has 15 residues. This clonotype was sampled from a male donor with IPEX syndrome. The J gene is TRBJ1-2, the V gene TRBV4-3; possible D gene TRBD1, 5 bases. The sample taken for sequencing was pancreas tissue. CDR3 sequence reads: CASSQDYRGLYGYTF. The CDR3 bases are TGCGCCAGCAGCCAAGATTATCGGGGCCTCTATGGCTACACCTTC.